This T cell receptor (beta chain) was sequenced for a study of CD8 T cells in ankylosing spondylitis. Study findings and constraints: Several highly homologous variants made up a TCR beta motif, and this motif appeared characteristic of ankylosing spondylitis blood.

Comments on this clonotype: The antigen is undetermined.

Libraries of TCR beta came from quantitative 5'-RACE with molecular barcodes. One entry per CDR3 protein results from TCRdb running MiXCR on the 5' RACE reads. The sample lists over 450,000 distinct CDR3 sequences, about 12% occurring once. Germline values: CDR1 DFQATT, CDR2 SNEGSKA (reference sequence). The CDR3 covers 13 residues. The V end was cut by 6 bases, the J end by 6 bases, with 17 bases between. Source material: blood, either unsorted or a sorted T cell fraction (not recorded which). The receptor's source is a male donor with ankylosing spondylitis. This chain links TRBV20-1 with TRBJ1-2, with a tentative D call TRBD1 (6 bases). The CDR3 loop is CSAFTGIGDGYTF. CDR3 DNA: TGCAGTGCGTTCACAGGGATAGGGGATGGCTACACCTTC.